This is a list of T cell receptor beta chains from one sample in a study of cytomegalovirus exposure and HLA in healthy donors. Using immunoSEQ multiplex PCR, the repertoire was profiled, and TCRdb retains in-frame clones only, with some absent. The sample consists of roughly 130,000 clones, 60% to 80% of them appearing once. Sequencing was carried out using PBMCs. All receptors derive from a woman aged 55-69 years in good health and CMV-seropositive. CDR3s include the opening cysteine and the closing phenylalanine or tryptophan. A D gene is named only where the DNA matches it firmly. The size field is filled for only some rows; it gives once, few, many or a size class.

clone_size d_call j_call cdr3_length v_call cdr3_nt cdr3_aa
- TRBD1 TRBJ2-6 15 TRBV5-1 TGCGCCAGCAGCCGGGACAGCTCTGGGGCCAACGTCCTGACTTTC CASSRDSSGANVLTF
- TRBD1 TRBJ1-5 15 TRBV19 TGTGCCAGTAGTATAGGACAGGGGGCTTATCAGCCCCAGCATTTT CASSIGQGAYQPQHF
- - TRBJ1-1 13 TRBV14 TGTGCCAGCAGCCAACAGCAAACAGGTCAAGCTTTCTTT CASSQQQTGQAFF
- - TRBJ1-3 12 TRBV6-1 TGTGCCAGCATGAGGTCTGGAAACACCATATATTTT CASMRSGNTIYF
once TRBD2 TRBJ2-1 14 TRBV7-3 TGTGCCAGCAGCATTGGGACTAGCAACAATGAGCAGTTCTTC CASSIGTSNNEQFF
once - TRBJ2-7 14 TRBV7-7 TGTGCTAGCAGCTTAAGTTCGACAGACTACGAGCAGTACTTC CASSLSSTDYEQYF
- - TRBJ1-6 15 TRBV18 TGTGCCAGCTCACCAATCGAACAGGGCGTGGGGCCCCTCCACTTT CASSPIEQGVGPLHF
- TRBD1 TRBJ1-2 13 TRBV29-1 TGCAGCGTTGAACCCGGGACAGGCTATGGCTACACCTTC CSVEPGTGYGYTF
few TRBD1 TRBJ1-5 16 TRBV19 TGTGCCAGTAGTACCCCCGGACAGGGGCGCAATCAGCCCCAGCATTTT CASSTPGQGRNQPQHF
few TRBD1 TRBJ2-1 17 TRBV4-1 TGCGCCAGCAGCCTAAAAAGACAGGGGAGGTGGGGCAATGAGCAGTTCTTC CASSLKRQGRWGNEQFF
- TRBD1 TRBJ2-5 14 TRBV13 TGTGCCAGCAGCACGACAGGGGGCGGGGAGACCCAGTACTTC CASSTTGGGETQYF
few - TRBJ2-7 11 TRBV5-6 TGTGCCAGCAGCTGGCAGGACGAGCAGTACTTC CASSWQDEQYF
- TRBD1 TRBJ1-1 16 TRBV27 TGTGCCAGCAGTTTGGGGACAGGGATCGGAAACACTGAAGCTTTCTTT CASSLGTGIGNTEAFF
once - TRBJ1-5 13 TRBV10-2 TGCGCCAGCAGTCAAAATAGCAATCAGCCCCAGCATTTT CASSQNSNQPQHF
- - TRBJ2-7 15 TRBV5-4 TGTGCCAGCAGCTTGGGACAGGTGGTGGGCTACGAGCAGTACTTC CASSLGQVVGYEQYF
- TRBD2 TRBJ2-3 13 TRBV7-3 TGTGCCAGCAGCTCCGTGACTAGCGGGGGAACGTATTTT CASSSVTSGGTYF
- - TRBJ1-4 12 TRBV7-8 TGTGCCAGCAGCTTAGGGGGGGAGAGCCGGTTTTTT CASSLGGESRFF
- TRBD1 TRBJ1-3 16 TRBV10-3 TGTGCCATCAGCCAAGCCGGGACAGGGGAGAGAAACACCACATATTTT CAISQAGTGERNTTYF
- - TRBJ2-4 16 TRBV4-2 TGTGCCAGCAGCTTAGCGGACGGACGAGCCAAAAACATTCAGTACTTC CASSLADGRAKNIQYF
- - TRBJ1-6 14 TRBV19 TGTGCCAGTAGGGCCGAAGGAGGCAATTCACCCCTCCACTTT CASRAEGGNSPLHF
- TRBD2 TRBJ2-5 17 TRBV11-2 TGTGCCAGCAGCTTAGGAGGTAGCGGGGGGCTAAAAGAGACCCAGTACTTC CASSLGGSGGLKETQYF
few - TRBJ1-5 15 TRBV6-5 TGTGCCAGCAGTTACAGTTTTAGGACAAATCAGCCCCAGCATTTT CASSYSFRTNQPQHF
- TRBD1 TRBJ1-5 14 TRBV6-5 TGTGCCAGCAGGCCCGGGACAGTTCATCAGCCCCAGCATTTT CASRPGTVHQPQHF
- - TRBJ2-3 15 TRBV5-4 TGTGCCAGCAGCCCTTGGTGGGGGGACACAGATACGCAGTATTTT CASSPWWGDTDTQYF
- - TRBJ1-1 16 TRBV14 TGTGCCAGCAGGCAAGGGGGAGGAGACCTGAACACTGAAGCTTTCTTT CASRQGGGDLNTEAFF
- TRBD2 TRBJ2-1 15 TRBV9 TGTGCCAGCAGCCCCCGGGGGGGGAGGGGCAATGAGCAGTTCTTC CASSPRGGRGNEQFF
- TRBD1 TRBJ2-2 16 TRBV4-1 TGCGCCAGCAGCCAAGGCCAGGGGGCGAACACCGGGGAGCTGTTTTTT CASSQGQGANTGELFF
- TRBD2 TRBJ2-5 16 TRBV5-1 TGCGCCAGCAGCCTCGGGACTAGCGGGGGTCAAGAGACCCAGTACTTC CASSLGTSGGQETQYF
once TRBD1 TRBJ2-5 14 TRBV5-1 TGCGCCAGCAACAACAGGGGGCGCCAAGAGACCCAGTACTTC CASNNRGRQETQYF
few - TRBJ1-1 17 TRBV19 TGTGCCAGTAGTCCTACTCGAGGGAGGGGACGGGACACTGAAGCTTTCTTT CASSPTRGRGRDTEAFF
- TRBD2 TRBJ2-7 14 TRBV7-2 TGTGCCAGCGGGTGGACTAGCGGGCCTTACGAGCAGTACTTC CASGWTSGPYEQYF
- TRBD2 TRBJ2-7 15 TRBV6-4 TGTGCCAGCAGTGTCGTAGCGGGGGGCGCATACGAGCAGTACTTC CASSVVAGGAYEQYF
- - TRBJ2-7 14 TRBV6-1 TGTGCCAGCCAAAGCCCGGCCAGGGCCTACGAGCAGTACTTC CASQSPARAYEQYF
once - TRBJ2-7 17 TRBV21-1 TGTGCCAGCAGCAAAGCAGGTTGGGAAGACAGGGGCTACGAGCAGTACTTC CASSKAGWEDRGYEQYF
- - TRBJ2-5 14 TRBV19 TGTGCCAGTAGTAGAGGGGGGGGAGGGGAGACCCAGTACTTC CASSRGGGGETQYF
- - TRBJ2-7 12 TRBV6-5 TGTGCCAGCAGCAGGGACTCCTACGAGCAGTACTTC CASSRDSYEQYF
- TRBD2 TRBJ2-2 18 TRBV13 TGTGCCAGCAGCCTGGGACTAGCGGGGGGCCTCAAGACCGGGGAGCTGTTTTTT CASSLGLAGGLKTGELFF
once - TRBJ1-2 12 TRBV21-1 TGTGCCAGCAGCCCGGACAGGGACGGCTACACCTTC CASSPDRDGYTF
few TRBD1 TRBJ1-6 15 TRBV5-6 TGTGCCAGCAGCTACCCGACAGGGGTGGTTTCACCCCTCCACTTT CASSYPTGVVSPLHF
- TRBD2 TRBJ2-1 17 TRBV13 TGTGCCAGCAGCACCTTTAGCGGGGGGGCCGAGGGCAATGAGCAGTTCTTC CASSTFSGGAEGNEQFF
- - TRBJ2-7 16 TRBV4-1 TGCGCCAGCAGCCAAGAGCTGCGACACGCATCCTACGAGCAGTACTTC CASSQELRHASYEQYF
- - TRBJ2-2 16 TRBV9 TGTGCCAGCAGCCCTCTAAGGGGCTCGAACACCGGGGAGCTGTTTTTT CASSPLRGSNTGELFF